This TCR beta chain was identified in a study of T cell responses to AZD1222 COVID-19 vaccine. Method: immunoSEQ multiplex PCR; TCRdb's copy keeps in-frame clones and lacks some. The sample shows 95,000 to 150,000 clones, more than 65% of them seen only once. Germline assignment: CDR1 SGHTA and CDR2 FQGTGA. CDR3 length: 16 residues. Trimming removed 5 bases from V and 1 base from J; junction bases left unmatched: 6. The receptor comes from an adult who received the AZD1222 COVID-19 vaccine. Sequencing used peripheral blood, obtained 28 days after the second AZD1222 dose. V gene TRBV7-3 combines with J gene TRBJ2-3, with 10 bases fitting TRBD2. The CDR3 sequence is CASSVGLAGGTDTQYF. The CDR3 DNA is TGTGCCAGCAGCGTAGGGCTAGCGGGGGGCACAGATACGCAGTATTTT.